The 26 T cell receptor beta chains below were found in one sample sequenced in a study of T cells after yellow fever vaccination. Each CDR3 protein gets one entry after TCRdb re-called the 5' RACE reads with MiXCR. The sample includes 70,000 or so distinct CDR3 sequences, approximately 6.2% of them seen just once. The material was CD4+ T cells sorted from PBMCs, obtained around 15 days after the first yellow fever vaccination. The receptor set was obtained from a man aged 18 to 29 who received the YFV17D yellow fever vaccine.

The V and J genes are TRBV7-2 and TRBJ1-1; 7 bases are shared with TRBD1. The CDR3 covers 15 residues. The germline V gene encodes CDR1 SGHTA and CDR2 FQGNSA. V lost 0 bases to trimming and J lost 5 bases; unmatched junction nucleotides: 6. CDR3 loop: CASSLAPGGSTEAFF. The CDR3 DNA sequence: TGTGCCAGCAGCTTAGCGCCAGGGGGGAGTACTGAAGCTTTCTTT. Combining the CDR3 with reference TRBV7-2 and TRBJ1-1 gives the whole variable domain GAGVSQSPSNKVTEKGKDVELRCDPISGHTALYWYRQSLGQGLEFLIYFQGNSAPDKSGLPSDRFSAERTGGSVSTLTIQRTQQEDSAVYLCASSLAPGGSTEAFFGQGTRLTVV.

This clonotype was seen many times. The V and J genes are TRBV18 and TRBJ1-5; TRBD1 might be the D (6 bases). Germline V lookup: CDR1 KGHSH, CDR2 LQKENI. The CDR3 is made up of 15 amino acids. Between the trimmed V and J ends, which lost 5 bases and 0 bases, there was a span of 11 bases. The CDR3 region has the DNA TGTGCCAGCTCAGACAGGAGTAATAGCAATCAGCCCCAGCATTTT. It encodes CASSDRSNSNQPQHF.

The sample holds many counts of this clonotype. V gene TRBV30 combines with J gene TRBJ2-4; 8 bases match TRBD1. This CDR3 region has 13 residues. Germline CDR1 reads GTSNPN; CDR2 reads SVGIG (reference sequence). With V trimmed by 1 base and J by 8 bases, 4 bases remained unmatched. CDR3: CAWSAGGRDIQYF. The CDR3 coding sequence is TGTGCCTGGAGTGCAGGGGGCAGGGACATTCAGTACTTC.

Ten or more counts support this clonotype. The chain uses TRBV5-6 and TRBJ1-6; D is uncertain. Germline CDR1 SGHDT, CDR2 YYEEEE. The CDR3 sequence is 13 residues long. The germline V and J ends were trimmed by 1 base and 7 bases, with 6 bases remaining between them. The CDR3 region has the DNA TGTGCCAGCAGCTTGAGCAGGAATTCACCCCTCCACTTT. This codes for CASSLSRNSPLHF. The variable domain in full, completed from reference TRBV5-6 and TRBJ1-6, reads DAGVTQSPTHLIKTRGQQVTLRCSPKSGHDTVSWYQQALGQGPQFIFQYYEEEERQRGNFPDRFSGHQFPNYSSELNVNALLLGDSALYLCASSLSRNSPLHFGNGTRLTVT.

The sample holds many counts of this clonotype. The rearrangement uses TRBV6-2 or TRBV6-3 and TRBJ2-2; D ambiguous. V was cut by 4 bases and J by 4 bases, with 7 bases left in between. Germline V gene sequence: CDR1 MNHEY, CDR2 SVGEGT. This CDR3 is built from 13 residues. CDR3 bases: TGTGCCAGCAGTTTACGACCCACCGGGGAGCTGTTTTTT. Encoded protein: CASSLRPTGELFF.

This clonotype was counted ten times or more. The CDR3 region is CASSPGINTEAFF. The CDR3, as DNA: TGTGCCAGCAGCCCCGGAATCAACACTGAAGCTTTCTTT. This rearrangement joins TRBV6-6 to TRBJ1-1; unclear D gene. Deletions cut 6 bases from V and 2 bases from J, with 10 bases between. The germline CDR1 and CDR2 sequences are MNHNY and SVGAGI (reference sequence). This CDR3 spans 13 amino acids.

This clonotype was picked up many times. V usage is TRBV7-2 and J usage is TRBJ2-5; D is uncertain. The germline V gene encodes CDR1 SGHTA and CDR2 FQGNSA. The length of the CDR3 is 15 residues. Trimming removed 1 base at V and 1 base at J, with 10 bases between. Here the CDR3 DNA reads TGTGCCAGCAGCTTAGATCGACTGGTCCAAGAGACCCAGTACTTC. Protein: CASSLDRLVQETQYF.

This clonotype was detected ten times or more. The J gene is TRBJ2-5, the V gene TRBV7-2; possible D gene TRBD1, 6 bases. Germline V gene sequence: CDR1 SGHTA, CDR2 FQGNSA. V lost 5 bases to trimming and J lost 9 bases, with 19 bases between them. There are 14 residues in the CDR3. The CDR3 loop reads CASSPGTRGSAQYF. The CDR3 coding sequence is TGTGCCAGCAGCCCTGGGACGAGGGGGTCGGCCCAGTACTTC.

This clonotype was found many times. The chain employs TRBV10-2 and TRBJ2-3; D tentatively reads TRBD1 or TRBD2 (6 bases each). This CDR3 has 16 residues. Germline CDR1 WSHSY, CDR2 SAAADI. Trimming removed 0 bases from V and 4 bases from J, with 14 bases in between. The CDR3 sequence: CASSESNGGGADTQYF. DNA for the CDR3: TGCGCCAGCAGTGAGTCGAATGGGGGCGGGGCAGATACGCAGTATTTT.

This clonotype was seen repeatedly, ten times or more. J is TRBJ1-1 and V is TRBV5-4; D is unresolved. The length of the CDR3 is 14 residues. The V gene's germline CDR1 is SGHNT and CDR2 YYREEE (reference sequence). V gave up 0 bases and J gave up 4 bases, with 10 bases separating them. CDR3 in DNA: TGTGCCAGCAGCTTGGAGCGGGGTACCACTGAAGCTTTCTTT. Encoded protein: CASSLERGTTEAFF.

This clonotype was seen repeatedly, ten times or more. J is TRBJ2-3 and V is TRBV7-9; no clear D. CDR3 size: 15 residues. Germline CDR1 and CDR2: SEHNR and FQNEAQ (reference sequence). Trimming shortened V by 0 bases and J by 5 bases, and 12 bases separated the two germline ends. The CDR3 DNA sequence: TGTGCCAGCAGCTTAGCCGCCTCCAGGATAGATACGCAGTATTTT. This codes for CASSLAASRIDTQYF. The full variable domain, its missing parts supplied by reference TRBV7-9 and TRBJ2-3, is DTGVSQNPRHKITKRGQNVTFRCDPISEHNRLYWYRQTLGQGPEFLTYFQNEAQLEKSRLLSDRFSAERPKGSFSTLEIQRTEQGDSAMYLCASSLAASRIDTQYFGPGTRLTVL.

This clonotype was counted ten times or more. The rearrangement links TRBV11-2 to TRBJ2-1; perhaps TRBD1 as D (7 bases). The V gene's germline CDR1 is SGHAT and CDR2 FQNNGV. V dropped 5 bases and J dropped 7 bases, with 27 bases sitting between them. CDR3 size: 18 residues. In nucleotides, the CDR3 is TGTGCCAGCAGCCTTGGGGGGCCGGGACAGAGAAAGTGGAATGAGCAGTTCTTC. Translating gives CASSLGGPGQRKWNEQFF. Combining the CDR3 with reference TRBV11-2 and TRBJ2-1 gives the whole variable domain EAGVAQSPRYKIIEKRQSVAFWCNPISGHATLYWYQQILGQGPKLLIQFQNNGVVDDSQLPKDRFSAERLKGVDSTLKIQPAKLEDSAVYLCASSLGGPGQRKWNEQFFGPGTRLTVL.

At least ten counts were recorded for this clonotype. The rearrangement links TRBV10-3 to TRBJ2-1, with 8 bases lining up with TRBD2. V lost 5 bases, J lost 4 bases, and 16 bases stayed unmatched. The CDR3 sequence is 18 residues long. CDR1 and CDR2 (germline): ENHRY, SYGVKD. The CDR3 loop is CAISPPRLLAEKYNEQFF. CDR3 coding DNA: TGTGCCATCAGTCCCCCCCGATTACTAGCGGAGAAGTACAATGAGCAGTTCTTC.

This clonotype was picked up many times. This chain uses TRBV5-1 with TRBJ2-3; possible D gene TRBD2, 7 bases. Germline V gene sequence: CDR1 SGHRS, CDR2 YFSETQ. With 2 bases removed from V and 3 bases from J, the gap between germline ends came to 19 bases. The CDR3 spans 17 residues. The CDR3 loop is CASSFRVGGGVTDTQYF. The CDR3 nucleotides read TGCGCCAGCAGCTTTCGGGTTGGCGGGGGCGTGACAGATACGCAGTATTTT.

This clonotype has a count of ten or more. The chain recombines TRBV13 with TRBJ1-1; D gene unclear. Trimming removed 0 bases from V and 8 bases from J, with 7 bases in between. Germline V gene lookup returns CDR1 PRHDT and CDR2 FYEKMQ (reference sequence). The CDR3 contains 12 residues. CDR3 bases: TGTGCCAGCAGCTTAGGAGGGCCGGAAGCTTTCTTT. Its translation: CASSLGGPEAFF. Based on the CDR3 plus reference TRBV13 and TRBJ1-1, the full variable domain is AAGVIQSPRHLIKEKRETATLKCYPIPRHDTVYWYQQGPGQDPQFLISFYEKMQSDKGSIPDRFSAQQFSDYHSELNMSSLELGDSALYFCASSLGGPEAFFGQGTRLTVV.

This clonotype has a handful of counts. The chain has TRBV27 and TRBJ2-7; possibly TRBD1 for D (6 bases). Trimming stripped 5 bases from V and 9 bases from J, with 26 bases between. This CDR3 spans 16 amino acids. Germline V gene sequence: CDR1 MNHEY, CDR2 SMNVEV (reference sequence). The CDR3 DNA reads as TGTGCCAGCAGTCCACTAACCCGGGACACTGGTGGTCGGCAGTACGTC. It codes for CASSPLTRDTGGRQYV.

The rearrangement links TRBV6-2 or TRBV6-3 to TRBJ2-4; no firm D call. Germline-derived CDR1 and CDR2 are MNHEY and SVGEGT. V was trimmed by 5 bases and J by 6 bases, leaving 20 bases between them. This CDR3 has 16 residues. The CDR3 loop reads CASSRSSQSWGNIQYF. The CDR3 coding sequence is TGTGCCAGCAGTCGCTCGTCGCAGTCGTGGGGAAACATTCAGTACTTC.

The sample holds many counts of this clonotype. The CDR3 reads CASRPDQETQYF. DNA for the CDR3: TGTGCCAGCAGACCTGATCAGGAGACCCAGTACTTC. V gene TRBV7-2 combines with J gene TRBJ2-5; D is unclear. The CDR3 extends over 12 amino acids. Germline V gives CDR1 SGHTA, CDR2 FQGNSA. Trimming took off 6 bases at V and 5 bases at J, with 10 bases between the two ends.

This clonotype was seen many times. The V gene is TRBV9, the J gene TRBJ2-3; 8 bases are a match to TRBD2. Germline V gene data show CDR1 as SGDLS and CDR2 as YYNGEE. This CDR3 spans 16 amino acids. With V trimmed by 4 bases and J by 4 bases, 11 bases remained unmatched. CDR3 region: CASSPLTGGASDTQYF. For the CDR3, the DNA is TGTGCCAGCAGCCCCCTAACCGGGGGGGCGTCAGATACGCAGTATTTT.

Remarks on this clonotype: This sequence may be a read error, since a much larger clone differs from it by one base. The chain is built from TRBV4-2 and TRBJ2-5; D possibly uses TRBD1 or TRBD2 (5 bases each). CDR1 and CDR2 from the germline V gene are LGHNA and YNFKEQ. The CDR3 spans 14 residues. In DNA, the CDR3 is TGTGCCAGCAGCCAGGGGGACGTTTTAGAGAGCCAGTACTTC. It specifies CASSQGDVLESQYF.

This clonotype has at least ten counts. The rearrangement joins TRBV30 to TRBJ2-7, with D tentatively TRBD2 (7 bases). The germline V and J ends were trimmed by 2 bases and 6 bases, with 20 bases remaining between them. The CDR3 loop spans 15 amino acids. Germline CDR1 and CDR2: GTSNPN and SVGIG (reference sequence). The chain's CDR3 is CAWSLIGGTTGEQYF. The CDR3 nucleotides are TGTGCCTGGAGTTTAATCGGGGGGACAACGGGCGAGCAGTACTTC.

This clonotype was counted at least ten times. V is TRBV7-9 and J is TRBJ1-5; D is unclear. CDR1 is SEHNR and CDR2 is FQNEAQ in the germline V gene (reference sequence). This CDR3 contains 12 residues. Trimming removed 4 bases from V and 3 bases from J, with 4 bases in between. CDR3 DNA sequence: TGTGCCAGCAGCTATGACAATCAGCCCCAGCATTTT. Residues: CASSYDNQPQHF.

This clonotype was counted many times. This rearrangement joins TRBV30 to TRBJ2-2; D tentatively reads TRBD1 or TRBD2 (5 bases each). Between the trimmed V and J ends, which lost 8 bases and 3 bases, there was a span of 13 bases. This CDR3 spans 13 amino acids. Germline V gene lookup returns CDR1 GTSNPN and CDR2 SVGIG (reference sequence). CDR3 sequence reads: CASTGPDTGELFF. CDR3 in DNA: TGTGCCAGCACGGGGCCCGACACCGGGGAGCTGTTTTTT.

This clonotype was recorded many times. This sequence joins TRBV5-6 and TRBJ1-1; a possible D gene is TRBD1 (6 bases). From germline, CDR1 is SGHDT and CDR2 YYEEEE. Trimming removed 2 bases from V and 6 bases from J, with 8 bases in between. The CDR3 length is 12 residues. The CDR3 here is CASSLYRAEAFF. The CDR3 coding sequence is TGTGCCAGCAGCTTATACAGGGCTGAAGCTTTCTTT.

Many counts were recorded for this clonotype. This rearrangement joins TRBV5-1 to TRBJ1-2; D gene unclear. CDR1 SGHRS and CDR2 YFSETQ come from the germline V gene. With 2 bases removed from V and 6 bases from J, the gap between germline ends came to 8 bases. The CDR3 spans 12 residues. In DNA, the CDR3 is TGCGCCAGCAGCTTACAGACGGATGGCTACACCTTC. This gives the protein CASSLQTDGYTF.

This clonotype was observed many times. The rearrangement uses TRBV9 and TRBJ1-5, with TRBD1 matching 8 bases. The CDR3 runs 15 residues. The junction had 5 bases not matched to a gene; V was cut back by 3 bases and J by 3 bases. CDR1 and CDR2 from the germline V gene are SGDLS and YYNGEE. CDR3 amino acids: CASSETGANNQPQHF. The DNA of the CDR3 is TGTGCCAGCAGCGAGACAGGGGCGAACAATCAGCCCCAGCATTTT.